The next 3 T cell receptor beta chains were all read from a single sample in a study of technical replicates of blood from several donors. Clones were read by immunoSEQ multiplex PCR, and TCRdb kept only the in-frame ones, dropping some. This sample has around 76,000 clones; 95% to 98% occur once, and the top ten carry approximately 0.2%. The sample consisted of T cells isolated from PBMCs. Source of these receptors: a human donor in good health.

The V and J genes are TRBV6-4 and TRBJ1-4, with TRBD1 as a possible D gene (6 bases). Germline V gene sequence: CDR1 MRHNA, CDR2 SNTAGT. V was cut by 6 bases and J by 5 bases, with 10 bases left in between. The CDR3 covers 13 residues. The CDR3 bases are TGTGCCAGCAGCCACAGGGAAAATGAAAAACTGTTTTTT. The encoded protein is CASSHRENEKLFF.

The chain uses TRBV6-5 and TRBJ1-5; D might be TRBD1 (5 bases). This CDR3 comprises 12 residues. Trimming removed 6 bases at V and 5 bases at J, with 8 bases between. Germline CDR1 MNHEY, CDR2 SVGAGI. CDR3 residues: CASSPGHQPQHF. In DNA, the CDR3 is TGTGCCAGCAGCCCAGGGCATCAGCCCCAGCATTTT.

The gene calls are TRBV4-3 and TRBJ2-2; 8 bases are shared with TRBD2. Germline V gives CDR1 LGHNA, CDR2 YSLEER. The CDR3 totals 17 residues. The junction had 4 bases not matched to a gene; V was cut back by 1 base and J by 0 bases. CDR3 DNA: TGCGCCAGCAGCCAAGTACCGGGACTAGCGAACACCGGGGAGCTGTTTTTT. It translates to CASSQVPGLANTGELFF.